These 24 T cell receptor beta chains were all obtained from the same sample, sequenced in a study of Tregs in tolerant kidney transplant recipients. Recipients received nonmyeloablative bone marrow transplants from related graft donors, with transient mixed chimerism. Sequencing was performed with immunoSEQ multiplex PCR; in TCRdb, only in-frame clones are kept and a portion is missing. This listing includes around 32,000 clones. This specimen consisted of CD4+ T cells from blood (PBMCs), obtained 24 months after the transplant. The receptor set was obtained from a human patient who received a combined kidney and bone marrow transplant. Some T cells may possibly be graft donor cells.

A note on this clone: The read ends 3 residues before the CDR3 terminus; that terminus is restored from the germline J gene. This chain links TRBV7-9 with TRBJ1-6; a possible D gene is TRBD1 (6 bases). Deletions cut 0 bases from V and 3 bases from J, with 6 bases between. The CDR3 covers 15 residues. Germline V gene lookup returns CDR1 SEHNR and CDR2 FQNEAQ (reference sequence). CDR3 DNA (partial): TGTGCCAGCAGCTTAGCGGGACACTATAATTCACCC. Translated, it gives CASSLAGHYNSP. The full-length CDR3 reads as CASSLAGHYNSPLHF.

As for this clone: The read is 3 residues too short to cover the CDR3 end, so that end is filled in from the germline J gene. This chain uses TRBV6-4 with TRBJ2-1, with D possibly being TRBD1 (5 bases). Germline V gene sequence: CDR1 MRHNA, CDR2 SNTAGT. The CDR3 is 19 amino acids. V was shortened by 2 bases and J by 1 base, with 21 bases between the two germline ends. The sequenced part of the CDR3 DNA is TGTGCCAGCAGTGACACATCCGCCCAGGGCGGTTGGTCCTACAATGAG. It yields the protein CASSDTSAQGGWSYNE. The whole CDR3 region reads CASSDTSAQGGWSYNEQFF.

Concerning this clone: The read is 3 residues too short to cover the CDR3 end, so that end is filled in from the germline J gene. The V and J genes are TRBV2 and TRBJ1-3; no clear D gene. Germline CDR1 SNHLY, CDR2 FYNNEI. Between the trimmed V and J ends, which lost 3 bases and 0 bases, there was a span of 9 bases. The CDR3 runs 15 residues. CDR3 amino acids: CASSDSVHSGNTIYF. CDR3 DNA, as far as it was read: TGTGCCAGCAGTGATTCCGTACACTCTGGAAACACC.

A remark on this clone: The read terminates 3 residues ahead of where the CDR3 ends, so the germline J gene completes it. The chain joins TRBV7-9 to TRBJ1-2; D is unclear. This CDR3 contains 13 residues. CDR1 is SEHNR, CDR2 FQNEAQ, per germline (reference sequence). CDR3: CASSLETAMGYTF. The sequenced CDR3 bases are TGTGCCAGCAGCTTAGAAACCGCTATGGGC. The whole variable domain, filled in from reference TRBV7-9 and TRBJ1-2, reads DTGVSQNPRHKITKRGQNVTFRCDPISEHNRLYWYRQTLGQGPEFLTYFQNEAQLEKSRLLSDRFSAERPKGSFSTLEIQRTEQGDSAMYLCASSLETAMGYTFGSGTRLTVV.

A word on this clone: The read ends 3 residues shy of where the CDR3 ends; the end is completed using the germline J gene. The V call is TRBV10-1, the J call TRBJ2-7, with D perhaps matching TRBD1 (6 bases). The CDR3 covers 15 residues. Trimming left V 6 bases short and J 4 bases short, with 19 bases between. Germline lookup yields CDR1 WNHNN and CDR2 SYGVQD (reference sequence). The CDR3: CASSATGNSVYEQYF. The CDR3 bases that were read are TGCGCCAGCAGCGCAACAGGGAATTCCGTGTACGAG.

Of note for this clone: The read comes to an end 3 residues before the CDR3 does, leaving the germline J gene to fill in the end. This sample includes further DNA sequences coding for the same CDR3. The chain has TRBV18 and TRBJ2-7; maybe TRBD1 (6 bases). The CDR3 loop spans 13 amino acids. The V end lost 2 bases, the J end lost 3 bases, and 8 bases lay between the germline ends. Per the germline V gene, CDR1 is KGHSH and CDR2 is LQKENI. This CDR3 is CASSPETGYEQYF. The CDR3 bases that were read are TGTGCCAGCTCACCAGAGACAGGCTACGAG.

In the case of this clone: Sequencing ends 3 residues short of the CDR3 end; the germline J gene provides the rest. The gene calls are TRBV10-3 and TRBJ1-2, with a tentative D call TRBD1 (5 bases). V lost 3 bases and J 7 bases, leaving 9 bases between the germline ends. Germline-derived CDR1 and CDR2 are ENHRY and SYGVKD. This CDR3 region has 12 residues. The CDR3 bases that were read are TGTGCCATCAGTGACAGGGTTGGTGGC. Its translation: CAISDRVGG. The full CDR3 protein reads CAISDRVGGYTF.

Comment on this clone: The observed sequence ends 3 residues before the CDR3 terminus, with the missing tail filled in from the germline J gene. The rearrangement links TRBV20-1 to TRBJ1-1; D is undetermined. The V end was cut by 3 bases, the J end by 1 base, with 6 bases between. The CDR3 runs 12 residues. Looked up from germline, CDR1 is DFQATT and CDR2 is SNEGSKA (reference sequence). The CDR3 bases that were read are TGCAGTGCTAGGAAAGCGAACACTGAA. Translation gives CSARKANTE. The CDR3 as a whole reads CSARKANTEAFF.

A note on this clone: Coverage ceases 3 residues before the CDR3 finishes, and the germline J gene fills in the end. The V gene is TRBV7-2, the J gene TRBJ2-5; 9 bases match TRBD1. V gave up 5 bases and J gave up 5 bases; unmatched junction bases: 6. Germline CDR1 SGHTA, CDR2 FQGNSA. CDR3 length: 14 residues. The DNA read from the CDR3 is TGTGCCAGCAGCCGGGACAGGGTGGCTGAGACC. This gives the protein CASSRDRVAET. Given in full, the CDR3 is CASSRDRVAETQYF.

In the case of this clone: The junction differs from germline at one of its ends, possibly a read error. The sequence runs out 3 residues before the end of the CDR3; the remainder is reconstructed from the germline J gene. The genes are TRBV4-2 and TRBJ1-2; 10 nucleotides agree with TRBD1. CDR3 length equals 17 residues. The germline V gene encodes CDR1 LGHNA and CDR2 YNFKEQ. CDR3 residues: CASSQVVPDRGPYGYTF. Incomplete CDR3 DNA: TGCGCCAGCAGCCAAGTGGTCCCTGACAGGGGGCCTTATGGC.

Concerning this clone itself: Read coverage stops 3 residues before the CDR3 terminus; the germline J gene supplies the remainder. The chain employs TRBV5-1 and TRBJ2-1, with 12 positions matching TRBD2. Germline V gene sequence: CDR1 SGHRS, CDR2 YFSETQ. The V segment lost 4 bases and the J segment 3 bases; nucleotides outside the gene matches: 5. The CDR3 length is 16 residues. The CDR3 protein is CASSVGLAGFYNEQFF. The DNA read from the CDR3 is TGCGCCAGCAGCGTAGGACTAGCGGGATTCTACAATGAG.

For this clone: The read is 3 residues too short to cover the CDR3 end, so that end is filled in from the germline J gene. The chain joins TRBV20-1 to TRBJ2-7; 14 nucleotides agree with TRBD2. Per germline, CDR1 DFQATT and CDR2 SNEGSKA (reference sequence). This CDR3 is 17 amino acids long. V gave up 4 bases and J gave up 3 bases; unmatched junction bases: 11. The part of the CDR3 DNA that was read is TGCAGTGCTATTGGGACTAGCGGGAGAATAACCCTCTACGAG. As protein: CSAIGTSGRITLYE. The entire CDR3 is CSAIGTSGRITLYEQYF.

About this clone itself: The CDR3 extends 3 residues past the end of the read, so its final part is completed from the germline J gene. This rearrangement joins TRBV5-1 to TRBJ2-7, with 8 positions matching TRBD2. CDR1 is SGHRS, CDR2 YFSETQ, per germline. V was clipped by 4 bases and J by 6 bases; unmatched bases: 6. This CDR3 is built from 13 residues. The part of the CDR3 DNA that was read is TGCGCCAGCAGCGAGCGGGAGAGGGCCGAG. Amino acids: CASSERERAE. The CDR3 in full is CASSERERAEQYF. Combining the CDR3 with reference TRBV5-1 and TRBJ2-7 gives the whole variable domain KAGVTQTPRYLIKTRGQQVTLSCSPISGHRSVSWYQQTPGQGLQFLFEYFSETQRNKGNFPGRFSGRQFSNSRSEMNVSTLELGDSALYLCASSERERAEQYFGPGTRLTVT.

About this clone: The read ends 3 residues shy of where the CDR3 ends; the end is completed using the germline J gene. The V call is TRBV10-3, the J call TRBJ2-1; a weak D match, TRBD1 (6 bases). V was pared by 4 bases and J by 3 bases, with 16 bases between. The V gene's germline CDR1 is ENHRY and CDR2 SYGVKD. This CDR3 has 16 residues. CDR3 sequence reads: CAISGYRDAVYNEQFF. The CDR3 bases that were read are TGTGCCATCAGTGGGTACAGGGACGCGGTCTACAATGAG.

Note on this clone: With the read ending 3 residues before the CDR3 end, the germline J gene is used to fill in that end. V usage is TRBV2 and J usage is TRBJ1-5, with TRBD1 as a possible D gene (5 bases). The V gene lost 7 bases and the J gene lost 4 bases, with 14 bases spanning the gap. The V gene's germline CDR1 is SNHLY and CDR2 FYNNEI. This CDR3 has 14 residues. The part of the CDR3 DNA that was read is TGTGCCAGCACGGGTGGTAAGGGGAATCAGCCC. This codes for CASTGGKGNQP. The full CDR3 reads CASTGGKGNQPQHF.

Regarding this clone: The read terminates 3 residues before the CDR3 end, so the remaining end is supplied by the germline J gene. This sequence joins TRBV20-1 and TRBJ2-1; 7 bases line up with TRBD2. The CDR3 runs 16 residues. The germline V gene has CDR1 DFQATT and CDR2 SNEGSKA (reference sequence). Trimming cost V 6 bases and J 0 bases; bases outside gene matches: 11. Incomplete CDR3 DNA: TGCAGTGCAAAGCATGGCGGGAGTATCTCCTACAATGAG. Protein product: CSAKHGGSISYNE. The full CDR3 protein is CSAKHGGSISYNEQFF.

A note on this clone: The CDR3 end lies 3 residues beyond the end of the read and is filled in from the germline J gene. The chain is built from TRBV10-3 and TRBJ1-5, with D perhaps TRBD1 (6 bases). CDR1 and CDR2 (germline): ENHRY, SYGVKD. V was clipped by 8 bases and J by 8 bases, with 16 bases between them. The CDR3 is 13 residues long. The CDR3 DNA, read in part, is TGTGCCATCCGGACAGACCTAAACAAGCCC. Residues: CAIRTDLNKP. In full, the CDR3 reads CAIRTDLNKPQHF.

As regards this clone: Read coverage stops 3 residues before the CDR3 terminus; the germline J gene supplies the remainder. The chain uses TRBV2 and TRBJ2-2; 11 nucleotides agree with TRBD1. The CDR3 loop spans 14 amino acids. After removal of 8 bases from V and 7 bases from J, the junction contained 6 bases not matched to a gene. Germline CDR1 and CDR2: SNHLY and FYNNEI. CDR3 DNA, as far as it was read: TGTGCCAGCGGGGGGACAGGGGGGATCGGGGAG. This gives the protein CASGGTGGIGE. The whole CDR3 is CASGGTGGIGELFF.

Turning to this clone: The read ends 3 residues shy of where the CDR3 ends; the end is completed using the germline J gene. The V call is TRBV9, the J call TRBJ2-5; weak D call: TRBD1 (5 bases). Germline V gene data show CDR1 as SGDLS and CDR2 as YYNGEE. CDR3 length: 14 residues. Trimming took off 6 bases at V and 0 bases at J, with 12 bases between the two ends. CDR3 region: CASNLGHHQETQYF. The part of the CDR3 DNA that was read is TGTGCCAGCAACCTGGGGCACCACCAAGAGACC.

Concerning this clone: The CDR3 end falls 3 residues outside the read, so it is completed with the germline J gene. This chain connects TRBV6-4 to TRBJ1-1; TRBD1 matches 12 bases. CDR1 and CDR2 (germline): MRHNA, SNTAGT. Losses at the gene ends were 0 bases for V and 0 bases for J; bases not matched to a gene: 11. There are 20 residues in the CDR3. Partial CDR3 DNA: TGTGCCAGCAGTGACTCGAGGGACAGGGGGCGAATAAGCGTGAACACTGAA. Residues: CASSDSRDRGRISVNTE. The full CDR3 sequence reads CASSDSRDRGRISVNTEAFF.

Worth noting for this clone: The read comes to an end 3 residues before the CDR3 does, leaving the germline J gene to fill in the end. The V and J genes are TRBV7-3 and TRBJ2-2; the D gene is possibly TRBD1 (5 bases). The CDR3 length is 13 residues. The ends were cut back, 5 bases at V and 6 bases at J, with 10 bases in the middle. Looked up from germline, CDR1 is SGHTA and CDR2 is FQGTGA. CDR3 sequence: CASSPQVAGELFF. Partial CDR3 DNA: TGTGCCAGCAGCCCACAGGTCGCCGGGGAG.

As regards this clone: The sequenced fragment ends 3 residues before the CDR3 boundary, so the rest is inferred from the germline J gene. This rearrangement joins TRBV7-3 to TRBJ2-5; 7 nucleotides align to TRBD2. The germline gives CDR1 SGHTA, CDR2 FQGTGA. V lost 1 base to trimming and J lost 7 bases; unmatched junction nucleotides: 3. The CDR3 covers 13 residues. CDR3 protein: CASSLNPGGTQYF. The sequenced CDR3 bases are TGTGCCAGCAGCTTAAACCCGGGGGGGACC. Variable domain in full (rest from reference TRBV7-3 and TRBJ2-5): GAGVSQTPSNKVTEKGKYVELRCDPISGHTALYWYRQSLGQGPEFLIYFQGTGAADDSGLPNDRFFAVRPEGSVSTLKIQRTERGDSAVYLCASSLNPGGTQYFGPGTRLLVL.

CDR3 bases read: TGTGCCAGCTCAAGTACAGGGGGCCGGACTGAA. Residues: CASSSTGGRTE. Given in full, the CDR3 is CASSSTGGRTEAFF. The chain recombines TRBV18 with TRBJ1-1, with 9 bases fitting TRBD1. The observed sequence ends 3 residues before the CDR3 terminus, with the missing tail filled in from the germline J gene. The CDR3 contains 14 residues. Germline V gives CDR1 KGHSH, CDR2 LQKENI. After removal of 5 bases from V and 5 bases from J, the junction contained 6 bases not matched to a gene.

A word on this clone: The read terminates 3 residues before the CDR3 end, so the remaining end is supplied by the germline J gene. The rearrangement joins TRBV10-1 to TRBJ2-1; 10 bases align to TRBD2. This CDR3 comprises 15 residues. V lost 5 bases to trimming and J lost 7 bases; unmatched junction nucleotides: 8. The V gene's germline CDR1 is WNHNN and CDR2 SYGVQD (reference sequence). CDR3 protein: CASSLLAGPGNEQFF. The sequenced part of the CDR3 DNA is TGCGCCAGCAGTTTACTAGCGGGGCCGGGGAATGAG.